One and the same sample provided the 7 T cell receptor beta chains below, sequenced in a study of blood T cell repertoires in COVID-19. Profiling relied on immunoSEQ multiplex PCR, and the TCRdb table lists in-frame clones only, not all of them. This repertoire shows 150,000 or so clones, 70% to 90% found once; its top ten account for about a tenth. The sample taken for sequencing was peripheral blood. The receptors were sampled from a man between 45 and 60 years old with acute or convalescent COVID-19.

V and J are TRBV5-4 and TRBJ2-3; TRBD1 matches at 7 bases. Unmatched junction bases numbered 7, after V lost 3 bases and J lost 6 bases. The CDR3 totals 14 residues. Germline V gene sequence: CDR1 SGHNT, CDR2 YYREEE (reference sequence). Here the CDR3 reads CASSSGTESDTQYF. CDR3 coding DNA: TGTGCCAGCAGCTCCGGGACAGAGTCGGATACGCAGTATTTT.

The rearrangement uses TRBV15 and TRBJ1-2; 7 bases line up with TRBD1. Germline lookup yields CDR1 LNHNV and CDR2 YYDKDF (reference sequence). The CDR3 spans 12 residues. The ends lost 1 base at V and 8 bases at J; junction bases unmatched: 1. CDR3 residues: CATSRGTGGYTF. As DNA, the CDR3 is TGTGCCACCAGCAGAGGGACAGGAGGCTACACCTTC.

The chain employs TRBV19 and TRBJ2-7; TRBD2 might be the D (5 bases). The germline V gene encodes CDR1 LNHDA and CDR2 SQIVND (reference sequence). Trimming removed 3 bases from V and 6 bases from J, with 6 bases in between. The CDR3 is 11 amino acids. The CDR3, as DNA: TGTGCCAGTAGTATCCGGGGCGAGCAGTACTTC. Translation: CASSIRGEQYF.

The gene calls are TRBV6-5 and TRBJ1-1, with D perhaps TRBD1 (5 bases). This CDR3 spans 14 amino acids. The V gene's germline CDR1 is MNHEY and CDR2 SVGAGI. Trimming left V 9 bases short and J 0 bases short, with 14 bases between. The CDR3 DNA reads as TGTGCCAGTAGGCAGGGATTTGTGAACACTGAAGCTTTCTTT. It codes for CASRQGFVNTEAFF.

Regarding this clone: Germline and junction disagree at one end, which may indicate a read error. The chain links TRBV7-7 to TRBJ1-1; D call uncertain. This CDR3 has 13 amino acids. CDR1 and CDR2 (germline): SSHAT, FNYEAQ (reference sequence). In nucleotides, the CDR3 is TGTGCTAGCAGCCTTGAGAGGAACACTGAAGCTTTCTTT. Protein: CASSLERNTEAFF. Drawing the rest from reference TRBV7-7 and TRBJ1-1, the complete variable domain is GAGVSQSPRYKVTKRGQDVTLRCDPISSHATLYWYQQALGQGPEFLTYFNYEAQPDKSGLPSDRFSAERPEGSISTLTIQRTEQRDSAMYRCASSLERNTEAFFGQGTRLTVV.

The V call is TRBV28, the J call TRBJ2-5; the D gene is possibly TRBD2 (6 bases). The CDR3 is made up of 14 amino acids. Trimming cost V 0 bases and J 5 bases, with 10 bases left between them. Germline V gene sequence: CDR1 MDHEN, CDR2 SYDVKM. Here the CDR3 reads CASSLWPAGETQYF. The CDR3 DNA reads TGTGCCAGCAGTTTATGGCCTGCGGGGGAGACCCAGTACTTC.

This chain uses TRBV5-6 with TRBJ1-4, with D maybe TRBD1 (6 bases). This CDR3 has 14 residues. The V end was cut by 4 bases, the J end by 6 bases, with 13 bases between. Germline CDR1 is SGHDT and CDR2 is YYEEEE. The CDR3 nucleotides are TGTGCCAGCAGCGAACAGGGAAAGGATGAAAAACTGTTTTTT. Its protein product is CASSEQGKDEKLFF. Full variable domain (missing parts from reference TRBV5-6 and TRBJ1-4): DAGVTQSPTHLIKTRGQQVTLRCSPKSGHDTVSWYQQALGQGPQFIFQYYEEEERQRGNFPDRFSGHQFPNYSSELNVNALLLGDSALYLCASSEQGKDEKLFFGSGTQLSVL.